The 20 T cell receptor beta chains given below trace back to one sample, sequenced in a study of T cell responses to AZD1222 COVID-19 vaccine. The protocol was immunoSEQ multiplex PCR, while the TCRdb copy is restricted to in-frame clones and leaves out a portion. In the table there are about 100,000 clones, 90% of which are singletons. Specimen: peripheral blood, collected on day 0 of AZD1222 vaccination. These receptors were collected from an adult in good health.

CDR3 residues: CASSLVGPPYEQYF. For the CDR3, the DNA is TGCGCCAGCAGCTTGGTGGGGCCCCCCTACGAGCAGTACTTC. The genes are TRBV5-1 and TRBJ2-7; TRBD1 is a possible D gene (5 bases). In germline, CDR1 is SGHRS, CDR2 YFSETQ. V was cut by 0 bases and J by 2 bases, with 9 bases left in between. This CDR3 contains 14 residues.

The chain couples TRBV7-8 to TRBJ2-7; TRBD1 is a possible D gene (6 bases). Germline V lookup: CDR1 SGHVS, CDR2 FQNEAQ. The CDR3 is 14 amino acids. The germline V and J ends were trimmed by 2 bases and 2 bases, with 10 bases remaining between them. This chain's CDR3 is CASSLTGDTYEQYF. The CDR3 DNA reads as TGTGCCAGCAGCTTAACCGGGGACACCTACGAGCAGTACTTC.

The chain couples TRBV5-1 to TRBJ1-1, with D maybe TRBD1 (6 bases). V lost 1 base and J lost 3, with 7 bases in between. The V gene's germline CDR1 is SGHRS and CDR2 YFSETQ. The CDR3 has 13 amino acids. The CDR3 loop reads CASSLTGYTEAFF. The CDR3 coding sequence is TGCGCCAGCAGCTTGACAGGGTACACTGAAGCTTTCTTT.

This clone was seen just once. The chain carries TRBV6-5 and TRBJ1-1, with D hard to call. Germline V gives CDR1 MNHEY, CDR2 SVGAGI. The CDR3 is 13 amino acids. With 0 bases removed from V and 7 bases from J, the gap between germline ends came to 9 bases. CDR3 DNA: TGTGCCAGCAGTTACTCGAGGGATAGTGAAGCTTTCTTT. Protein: CASSYSRDSEAFF.

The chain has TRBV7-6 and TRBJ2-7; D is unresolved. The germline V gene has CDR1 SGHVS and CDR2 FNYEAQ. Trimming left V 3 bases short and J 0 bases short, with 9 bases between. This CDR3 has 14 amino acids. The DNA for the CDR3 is TGTGCCAGCAGCTTGACTCCGAGCTCCTACGAGCAGTACTTC. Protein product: CASSLTPSSYEQYF. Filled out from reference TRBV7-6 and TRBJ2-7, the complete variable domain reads GAGVSQSPRYKVTKRGQDVALRCDPISGHVSLYWYRQALGQGPEFLTYFNYEAQQDKSGLPNDRFSAERPEGSISTLTIQRTEQRDSAMYRCASSLTPSSYEQYFGPGTRLTVT.

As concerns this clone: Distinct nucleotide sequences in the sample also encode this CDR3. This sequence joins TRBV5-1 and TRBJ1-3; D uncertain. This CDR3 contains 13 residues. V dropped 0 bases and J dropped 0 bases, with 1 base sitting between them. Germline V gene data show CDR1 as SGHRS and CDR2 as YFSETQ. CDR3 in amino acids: CASSLGSGNTIYF. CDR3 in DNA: TGCGCCAGCAGCTTGGGCTCTGGAAACACCATATATTTT.

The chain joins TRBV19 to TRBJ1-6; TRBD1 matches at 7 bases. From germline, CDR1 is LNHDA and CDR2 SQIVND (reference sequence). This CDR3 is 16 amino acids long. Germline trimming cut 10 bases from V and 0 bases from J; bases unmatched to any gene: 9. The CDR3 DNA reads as TGTGCCACCAGGCCGACAGGGACCTCCTATAATTCACCCCTCCACTTT. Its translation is CATRPTGTSYNSPLHF.

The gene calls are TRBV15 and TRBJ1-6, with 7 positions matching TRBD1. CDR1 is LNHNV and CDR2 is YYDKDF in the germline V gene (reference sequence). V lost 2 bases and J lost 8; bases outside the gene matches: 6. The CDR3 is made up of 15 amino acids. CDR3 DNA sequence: TGTGCCACCAGCAGAACCCGGGACAGCGATTCACCCCTCCACTTT. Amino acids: CATSRTRDSDSPLHF.

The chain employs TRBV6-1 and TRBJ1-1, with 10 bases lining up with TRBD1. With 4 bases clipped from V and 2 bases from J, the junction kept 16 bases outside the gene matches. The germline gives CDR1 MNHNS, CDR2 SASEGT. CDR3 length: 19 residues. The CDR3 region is CASSVQPQGQGVLNTEAFF. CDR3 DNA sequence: TGTGCCAGCAGTGTCCAACCACAAGGACAGGGGGTGTTAAACACTGAAGCTTTCTTT.

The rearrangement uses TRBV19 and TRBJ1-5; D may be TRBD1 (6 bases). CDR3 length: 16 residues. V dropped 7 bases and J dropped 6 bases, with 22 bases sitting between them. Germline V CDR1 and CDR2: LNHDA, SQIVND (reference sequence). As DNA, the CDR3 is TGTGCCAGTACGGGTGCGCGTAACAGGGTTATTCAGCCCCAGCATTTT. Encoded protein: CASTGARNRVIQPQHF.

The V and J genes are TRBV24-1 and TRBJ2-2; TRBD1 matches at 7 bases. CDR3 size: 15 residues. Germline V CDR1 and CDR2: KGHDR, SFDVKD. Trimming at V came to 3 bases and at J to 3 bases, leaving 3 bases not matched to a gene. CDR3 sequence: CATSDAGTDTGELFF. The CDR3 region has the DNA TGTGCCACCAGTGATGCCGGGACAGACACCGGGGAGCTGTTTTTT.

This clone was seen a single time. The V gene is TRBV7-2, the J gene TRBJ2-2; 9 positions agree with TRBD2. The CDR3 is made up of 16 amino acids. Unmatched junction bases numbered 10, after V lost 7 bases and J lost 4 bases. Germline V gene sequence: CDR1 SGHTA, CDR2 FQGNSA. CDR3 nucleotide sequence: TGTGCCAGCAAACTGATTAGCGGGGGTGTCACCGGGGAGCTGTTTTTT. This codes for CASKLISGGVTGELFF.

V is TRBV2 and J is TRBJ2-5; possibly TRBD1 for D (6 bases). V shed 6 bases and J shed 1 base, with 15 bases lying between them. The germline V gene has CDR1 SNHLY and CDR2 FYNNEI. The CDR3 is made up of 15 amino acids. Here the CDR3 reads CASRLDSFGQETQYF. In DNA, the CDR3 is TGTGCCAGCAGGCTGGACAGTTTTGGCCAAGAGACCCAGTACTTC.

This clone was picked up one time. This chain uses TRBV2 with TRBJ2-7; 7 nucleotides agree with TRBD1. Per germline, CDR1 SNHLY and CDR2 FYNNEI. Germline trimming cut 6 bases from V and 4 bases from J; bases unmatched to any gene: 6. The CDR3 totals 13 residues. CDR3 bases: TGTGCCAGCAGCGGGACAGTTTTTTACGAGCAGTACTTC. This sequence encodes CASSGTVFYEQYF.

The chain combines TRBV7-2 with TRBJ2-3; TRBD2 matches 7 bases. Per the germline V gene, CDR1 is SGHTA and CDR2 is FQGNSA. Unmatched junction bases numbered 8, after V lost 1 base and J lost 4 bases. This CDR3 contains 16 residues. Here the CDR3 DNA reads TGTGCCAGCAGCTTAGAGCCGGGACTAACCGCAGATACGCAGTATTTT. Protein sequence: CASSLEPGLTADTQYF.

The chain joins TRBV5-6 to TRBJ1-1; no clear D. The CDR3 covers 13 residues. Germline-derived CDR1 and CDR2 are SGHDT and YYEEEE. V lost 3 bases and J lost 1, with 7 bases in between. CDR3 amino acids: CASSSDPNTEAFF. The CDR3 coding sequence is TGTGCCAGCAGCTCCGATCCGAACACTGAAGCTTTCTTT.

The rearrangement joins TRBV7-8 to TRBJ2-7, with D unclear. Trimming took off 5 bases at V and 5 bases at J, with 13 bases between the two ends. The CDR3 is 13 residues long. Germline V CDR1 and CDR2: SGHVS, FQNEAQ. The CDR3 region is CASSPDQRDEQYF. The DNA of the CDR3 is TGTGCCAGCAGCCCCGATCAACGAGACGAGCAGTACTTC.

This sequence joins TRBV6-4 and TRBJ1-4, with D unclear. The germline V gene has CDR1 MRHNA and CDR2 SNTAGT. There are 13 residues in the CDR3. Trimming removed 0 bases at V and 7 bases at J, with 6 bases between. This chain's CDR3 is CASSDSSGEKLFF. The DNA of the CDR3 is TGTGCCAGCAGTGACTCTAGTGGTGAAAAACTGTTTTTT.

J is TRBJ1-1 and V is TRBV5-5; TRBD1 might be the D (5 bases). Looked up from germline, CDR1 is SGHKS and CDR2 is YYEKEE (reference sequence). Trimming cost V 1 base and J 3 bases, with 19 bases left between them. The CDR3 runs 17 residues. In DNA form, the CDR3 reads TGTGCCAGCAGCTTGCGGGCGGGGCCCCTTTTGGACACTGAAGCTTTCTTT. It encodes CASSLRAGPLLDTEAFF.

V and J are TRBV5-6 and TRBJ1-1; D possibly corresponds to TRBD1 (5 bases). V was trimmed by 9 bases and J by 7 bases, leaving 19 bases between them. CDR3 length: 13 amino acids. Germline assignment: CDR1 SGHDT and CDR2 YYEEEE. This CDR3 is CANNLGGTHEAFF. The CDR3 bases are TGTGCCAACAACTTGGGGGGGACCCATGAAGCTTTCTTT. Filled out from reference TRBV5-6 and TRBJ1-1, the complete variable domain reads DAGVTQSPTHLIKTRGQQVTLRCSPKSGHDTVSWYQQALGQGPQFIFQYYEEEERQRGNFPDRFSGHQFPNYSSELNVNALLLGDSALYLCANNLGGTHEAFFGQGTRLTVV.